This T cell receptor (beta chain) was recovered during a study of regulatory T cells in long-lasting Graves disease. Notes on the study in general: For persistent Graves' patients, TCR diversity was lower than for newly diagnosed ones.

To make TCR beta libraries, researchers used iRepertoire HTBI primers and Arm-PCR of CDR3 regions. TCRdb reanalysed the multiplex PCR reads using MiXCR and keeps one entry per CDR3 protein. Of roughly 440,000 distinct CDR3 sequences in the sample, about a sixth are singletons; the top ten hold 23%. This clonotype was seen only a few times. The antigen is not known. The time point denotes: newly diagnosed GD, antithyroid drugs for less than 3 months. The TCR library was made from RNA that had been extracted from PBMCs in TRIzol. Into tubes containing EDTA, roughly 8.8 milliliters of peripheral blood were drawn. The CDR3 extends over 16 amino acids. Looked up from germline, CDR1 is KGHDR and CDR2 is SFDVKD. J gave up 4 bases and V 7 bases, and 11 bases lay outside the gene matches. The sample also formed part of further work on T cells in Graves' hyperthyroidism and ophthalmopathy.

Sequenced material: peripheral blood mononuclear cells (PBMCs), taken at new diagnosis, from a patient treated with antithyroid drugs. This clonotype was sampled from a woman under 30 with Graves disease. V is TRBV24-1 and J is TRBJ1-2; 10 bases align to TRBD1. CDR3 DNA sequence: TGTGCCACCAGCCTAGGACAGGGGGTCTCTACCTATGGCTACACCTTC. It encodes CATSLGQGVSTYGYTF.